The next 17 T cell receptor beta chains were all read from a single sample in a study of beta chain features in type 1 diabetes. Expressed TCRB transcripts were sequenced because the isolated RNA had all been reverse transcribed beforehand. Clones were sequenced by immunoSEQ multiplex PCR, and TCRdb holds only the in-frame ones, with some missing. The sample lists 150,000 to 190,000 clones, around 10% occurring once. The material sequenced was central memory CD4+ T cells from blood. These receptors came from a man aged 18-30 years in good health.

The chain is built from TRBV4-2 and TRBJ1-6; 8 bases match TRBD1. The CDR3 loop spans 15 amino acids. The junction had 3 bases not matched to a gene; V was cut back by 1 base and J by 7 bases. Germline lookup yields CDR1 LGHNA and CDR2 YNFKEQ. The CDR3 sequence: CASSQGDRGNSPLHF. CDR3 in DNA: TGTGCCAGCAGCCAAGGTGACAGGGGAAATTCACCCCTCCACTTT.

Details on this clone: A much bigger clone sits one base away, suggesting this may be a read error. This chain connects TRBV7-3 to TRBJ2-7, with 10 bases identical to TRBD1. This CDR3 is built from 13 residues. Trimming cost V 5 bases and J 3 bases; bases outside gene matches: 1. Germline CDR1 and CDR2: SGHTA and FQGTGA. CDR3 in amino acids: CASSRDRGYEQYF. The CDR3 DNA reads TGTGCCAGCAGCCGGGACAGGGGCTACGAGCAGTACTTC.

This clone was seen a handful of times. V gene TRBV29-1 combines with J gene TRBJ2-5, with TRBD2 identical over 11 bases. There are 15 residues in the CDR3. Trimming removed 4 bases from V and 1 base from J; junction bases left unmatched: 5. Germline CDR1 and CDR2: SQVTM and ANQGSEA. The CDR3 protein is CSVGGTSGFQETQYF. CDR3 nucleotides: TGCAGCGTTGGTGGGACTAGCGGTTTCCAAGAGACCCAGTACTTC.

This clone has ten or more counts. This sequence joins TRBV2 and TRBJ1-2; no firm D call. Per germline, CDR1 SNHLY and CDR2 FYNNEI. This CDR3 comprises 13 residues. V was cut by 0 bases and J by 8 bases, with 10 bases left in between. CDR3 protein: CASSEAPRIGYTF. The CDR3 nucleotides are TGTGCCAGCAGTGAAGCCCCGAGGATCGGCTACACCTTC.

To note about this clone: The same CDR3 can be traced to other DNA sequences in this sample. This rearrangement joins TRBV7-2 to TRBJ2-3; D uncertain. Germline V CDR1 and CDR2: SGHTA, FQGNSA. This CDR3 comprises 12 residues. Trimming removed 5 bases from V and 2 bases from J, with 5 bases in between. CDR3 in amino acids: CASSTYTDTQYF. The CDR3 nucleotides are TGTGCCAGCAGCACCTACACAGATACGCAGTATTTT.

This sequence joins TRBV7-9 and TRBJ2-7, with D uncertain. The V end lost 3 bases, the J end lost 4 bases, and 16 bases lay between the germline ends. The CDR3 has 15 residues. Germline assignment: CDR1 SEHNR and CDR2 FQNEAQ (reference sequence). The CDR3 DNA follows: TGTGCCAGCAGCTTCTATCCATTTAGAGGATACGAGCAGTACTTC. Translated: CASSFYPFRGYEQYF.

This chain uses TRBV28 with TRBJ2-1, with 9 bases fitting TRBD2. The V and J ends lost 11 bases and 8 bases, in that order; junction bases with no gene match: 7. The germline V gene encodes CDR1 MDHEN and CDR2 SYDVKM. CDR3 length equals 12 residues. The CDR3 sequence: CAGNSGSHEQFF. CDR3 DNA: TGTGCCGGGAATAGCGGGAGCCATGAGCAGTTCTTC.

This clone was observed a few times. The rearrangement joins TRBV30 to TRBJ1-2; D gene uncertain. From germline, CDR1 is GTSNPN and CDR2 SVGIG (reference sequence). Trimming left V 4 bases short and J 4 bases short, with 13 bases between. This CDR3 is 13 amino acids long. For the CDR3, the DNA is TGTGCCTGGATCTCAGGAGACTCCTATGGCTACACCTTC. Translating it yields CAWISGDSYGYTF.

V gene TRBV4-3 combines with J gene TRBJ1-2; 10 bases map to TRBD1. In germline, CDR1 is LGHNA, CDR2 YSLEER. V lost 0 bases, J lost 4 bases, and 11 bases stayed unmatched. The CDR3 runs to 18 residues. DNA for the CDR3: TGCGCCAGCAGCCAAGATTCCCTCGCGACAGGGGGCAGCTATGGCTACACCTTC. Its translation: CASSQDSLATGGSYGYTF.

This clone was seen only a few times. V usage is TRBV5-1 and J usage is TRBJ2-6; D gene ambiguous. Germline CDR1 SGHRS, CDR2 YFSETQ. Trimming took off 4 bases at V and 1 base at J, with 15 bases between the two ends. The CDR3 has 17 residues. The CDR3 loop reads CASSPGSTQSGANVLTF. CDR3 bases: TGCGCCAGCAGCCCTGGGTCCACTCAATCTGGGGCCAACGTCCTGACTTTC.

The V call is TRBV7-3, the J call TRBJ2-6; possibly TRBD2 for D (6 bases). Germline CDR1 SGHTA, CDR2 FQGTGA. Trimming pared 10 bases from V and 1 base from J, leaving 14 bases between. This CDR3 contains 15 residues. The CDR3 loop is CATNKGRSGANVLTF. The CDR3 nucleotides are TGTGCCACCAATAAGGGGAGGTCTGGGGCCAACGTCCTGACTTTC.

The CDR3 loop reads CASSVGPSSGKYQETQYF. CDR3 bases: TGTGCCAGCAGCGTAGGGCCGTCTAGCGGGAAGTACCAAGAGACCCAGTACTTC. The chain combines TRBV9 with TRBJ2-5, with 9 bases aligning to TRBD2. The ends lost 0 bases at V and 0 bases at J; junction bases unmatched: 9. Germline loops: CDR1 SGDLS, CDR2 YYNGEE. This CDR3 contains 18 residues.

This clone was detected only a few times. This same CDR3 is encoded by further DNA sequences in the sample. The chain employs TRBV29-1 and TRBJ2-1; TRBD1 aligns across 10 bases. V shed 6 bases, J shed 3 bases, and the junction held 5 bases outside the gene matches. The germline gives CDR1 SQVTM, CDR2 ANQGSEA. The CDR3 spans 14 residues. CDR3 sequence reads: CSVLRDRGYNEQFF. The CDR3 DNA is TGCAGCGTCCTCCGGGACAGGGGCTACAATGAGCAGTTCTTC.

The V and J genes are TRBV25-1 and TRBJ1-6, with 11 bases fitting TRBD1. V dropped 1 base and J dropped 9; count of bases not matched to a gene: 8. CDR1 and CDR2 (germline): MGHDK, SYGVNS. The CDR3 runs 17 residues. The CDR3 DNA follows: TGTGCCAGCAGTGAATGGTCAGTAGGGACAGGGGGTTCACCCCTCCACTTT. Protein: CASSEWSVGTGGSPLHF.

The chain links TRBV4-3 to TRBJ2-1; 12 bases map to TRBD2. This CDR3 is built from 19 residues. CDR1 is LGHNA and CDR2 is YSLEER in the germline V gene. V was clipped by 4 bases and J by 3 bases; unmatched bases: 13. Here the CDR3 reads CASSPGLAGAKGGYNEQFF. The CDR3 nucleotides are TGCGCCAGCAGCCCGGGACTAGCGGGCGCTAAGGGGGGCTACAATGAGCAGTTCTTC.

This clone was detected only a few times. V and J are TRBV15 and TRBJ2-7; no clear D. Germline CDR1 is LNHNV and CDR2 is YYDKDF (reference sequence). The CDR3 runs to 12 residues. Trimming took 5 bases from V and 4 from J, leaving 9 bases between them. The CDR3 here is CATSSNLYEQYF. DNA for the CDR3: TGTGCCACCAGCTCAAACCTTTACGAGCAGTACTTC.

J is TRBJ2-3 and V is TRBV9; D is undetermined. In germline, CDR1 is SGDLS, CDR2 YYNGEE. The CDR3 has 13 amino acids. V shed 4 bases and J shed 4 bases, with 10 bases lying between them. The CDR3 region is CASSPHRADTQYF. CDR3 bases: TGTGCCAGCAGCCCCCATCGGGCAGATACGCAGTATTTT.